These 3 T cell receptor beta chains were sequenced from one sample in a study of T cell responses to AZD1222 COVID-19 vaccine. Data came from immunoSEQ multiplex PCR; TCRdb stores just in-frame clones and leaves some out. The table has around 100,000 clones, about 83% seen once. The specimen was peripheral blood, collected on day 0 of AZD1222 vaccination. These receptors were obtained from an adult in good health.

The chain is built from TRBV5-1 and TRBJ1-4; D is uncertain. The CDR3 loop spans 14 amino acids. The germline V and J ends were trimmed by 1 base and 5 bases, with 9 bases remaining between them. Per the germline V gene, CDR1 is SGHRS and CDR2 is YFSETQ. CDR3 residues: CASSLSSGNEKLFF. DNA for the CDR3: TGCGCCAGCAGCTTGTCGTCGGGGAATGAAAAACTGTTTTTT. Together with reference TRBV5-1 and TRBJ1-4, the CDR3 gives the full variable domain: KAGVTQTPRYLIKTRGQQVTLSCSPISGHRSVSWYQQTPGQGLQFLFEYFSETQRNKGNFPGRFSGRQFSNSRSEMNVSTLELGDSALYLCASSLSSGNEKLFFGSGTQLSVL.

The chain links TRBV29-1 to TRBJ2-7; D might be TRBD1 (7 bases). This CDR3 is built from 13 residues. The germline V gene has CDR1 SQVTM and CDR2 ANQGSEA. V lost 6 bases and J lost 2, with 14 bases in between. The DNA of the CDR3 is TGCAGCGTGGAGGGGACAGCAACCTACGAGCAGTACTTC. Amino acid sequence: CSVEGTATYEQYF.

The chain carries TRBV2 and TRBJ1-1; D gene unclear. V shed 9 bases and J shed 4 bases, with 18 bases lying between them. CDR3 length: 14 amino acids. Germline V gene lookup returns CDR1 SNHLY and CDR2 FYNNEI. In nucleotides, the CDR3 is TGTGCCAGTCAAAGACCCGAGCGAGGCACTGAAGCTTTCTTT. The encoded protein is CASQRPERGTEAFF.